This TCR beta chain was observed in a study of blood T cell repertoires in COVID-19 (dated by TCRdb to 2018 to 2020). The study in broad terms: Samples from collaborators originated in the United States, Italy and Spain and spanned both the acute and convalescent phases of COVID-19. The samples were drawn from two sources: the first 160 participants of the ongoing ImmuneRACE study, and 1,200 or so subjects contributed by 6 global collaborators. The material from the prospective study consisted of cDNA or gDNA derived from T cells, B-cell-depleted T cells, or PBMCs. The dataset comprised deeply sampled blood TCRbeta repertoires from subjects exposed to, actively infected with, or recovered from COVID-19. HLA class I and class II types, where available, came from metadata supplied by the sample provider rather than from assay-based typing. A de-identified subject ID, COVID-19 status, age in years and sex were almost always included in the sample metadata. A freely available public database, intended as a resource for researchers studying the immune response to SARS-CoV-2, is where the repertoires were released.

Notes on this clone: Its antigen remains undetermined. No much larger clone exists at a distance of one base, and base qualities are not known.

TCRbeta CDR3 regions were amplified from genomic DNA using the immunoSEQ Assay, a bias-controlled multiplex PCR. As for the authors' bioinformatics: Nucleated cell counts per sample were estimated from amplification of reference gene primers within the assay. To quantify the absolute abundance of each unique TCRbeta CDR3 rearrangement, sequence reads were collapsed and filtered. For each sample, productive Simpson clonality was calculated as the square root of Simpson's diversity index over productive rearrangements. Drawn from immuneACCESS, this table holds only the in-frame rearrangements with V and J called that TCRdb kept. Clones are partly lost; checked studies trace under half to an unresolved V gene and leave the rest unexplained. The V and J calls and clone size come from that table; D and trimming were worked out from the DNA. The sample data list roughly 230,000 clones, and 65% to 85% of these were observed just once. More than 5% of the sample is held by the ten biggest clonotypes.

V and J are trimmed by 6 bases and 4 bases, and the gene matches miss 5 bases of the junction. Reading from cysteine to phenylalanine, the CDR3 counts 17 amino acids. The retained sequence is limited to the CDR3, 51 bases, with the frame set at the first base. CDR1 and CDR2 were assigned from the germline V gene (reference sequence) as MNHNY and SVGAGI. Findings and caveats that apply to the study as a whole: The quantity of clinical and demographic metadata differed by source and by participant and was supplied without curation.

Whole blood was collected in K2EDTA tubes by collaborating institutions according to the institutions' own protocols. For TCRbeta analysis, collaborators shipped samples as frozen whole blood, isolated PBMCs, or DNA extracted from either of those sample types. The sample comprised peripheral blood. The rearrangement joined TRBV6-6 to TRBJ2-6, and 14 junction bases match TRBD2. This receptor was obtained from a human donor in a cohort sampled during active COVID-19. In nucleotide form, the sequence is TGTGCCAGCAGCCGACTAGCGGGGGGGCGAGGGGCCAACGTCCTGACTTTC. This translates into CASSRLAGGRGANVLTF.